These 13 T cell receptor beta chains share one sample of origin, sequenced in a study of regulatory T cells in long-lasting Graves disease. iRepertoire HTBI primers and Arm-PCR of CDR3 regions built TCR beta libraries. From the multiplex PCR reads, TCRdb called clonotypes with MiXCR, one entry per CDR3 protein. The data contain hundreds of thousands of distinct CDR3 sequences, over 15% of them seen just once; the ten biggest clones take up around 27%. Indicated time point: newly diagnosed GD, antithyroid drugs for less than 3 months. Extracted PBMC RNA gave rise to the TCR library. The data also belong to a second study, concerning T cells in Graves' hyperthyroidism and ophthalmopathy.

Specimen: peripheral blood mononuclear cells (PBMCs), collected at new diagnosis, from a patient treated with antithyroid drugs. The receptors originated from a man in his forties or fifties with Graves disease.

This clonotype was detected ten times or more. The J gene is TRBJ1-1, the V gene TRBV7-2; D unresolved. The V and J ends lost 1 base and 7 bases respectively, with 13 bases between them. CDR1 and CDR2 (germline): SGHTA, FQGNSA. The CDR3 spans 14 residues. CDR3 coding DNA: TGTGCCAGCAGCTTAGAAGGGAGCAGGCGTGAAGCTTTCTTT. Protein: CASSLEGSRREAFF.

This clonotype was picked up many times. This CDR3 reads CASRQGSSYEQYF. DNA of the CDR3: TGTGCCAGTCGACAGGGGAGCTCCTACGAGCAGTACTTC. V and J are TRBV6-2 or TRBV6-3 and TRBJ2-7; 8 bases line up with TRBD1. V trimming: 9 bases; J trimming: 0 bases; junction bases outside the gene matches: 4. Germline loops: CDR1 MNHEY, CDR2 SVGEGT. The CDR3 extends over 13 amino acids.

This clonotype was seen repeatedly, ten times or more. This chain uses TRBV30 with TRBJ1-1, with D hard to call. Germline CDR1 and CDR2: GTSNPN and SVGIG (reference sequence). This CDR3 region has 18 residues. The V gene lost 1 base and the J gene lost 7 bases, with 28 bases spanning the gap. The CDR3 nucleotides are TGTGCCTGGAGTGCGAGGCAGGACGTTGTGGGAACTGATTTTGAAGCTTTCTTT. Amino acid sequence: CAWSARQDVVGTDFEAFF.

This clonotype was seen ten or more times. This rearrangement joins TRBV5-4 to TRBJ2-7; no firm D call. Deletions cut 4 bases from V and 6 bases from J, with 14 bases between. There are 13 residues in the CDR3. Looked up from germline, CDR1 is SGHNT and CDR2 is YYREEE (reference sequence). The CDR3 coding sequence is TGTGCCAGCAGCATATCGGACGGGCGCGAGCAGTACTTC. The encoded protein is CASSISDGREQYF. Drawing the rest from reference TRBV5-4 and TRBJ2-7, the complete variable domain is ETGVTQSPTHLIKTRGQQVTLRCSSQSGHNTVSWYQQALGQGPQFIFQYYREEENGRGNFPPRFSGLQFPNYSSELNVNALELDDSALYLCASSISDGREQYFGPGTRLTVT.

The sample holds many counts of this clonotype. The rearrangement joins TRBV6-1 to TRBJ2-2; D ambiguous. The CDR3 is made up of 16 amino acids. V gave up 2 bases and J gave up 3 bases, with 13 bases separating them. The germline CDR1 and CDR2 sequences are MNHNS and SASEGT. DNA of the CDR3: TGTGCCAGCAGTGAAATGGGTACACGGGACACCGGGGAGCTGTTTTTT. Amino acid sequence: CASSEMGTRDTGELFF.

Of note for this clonotype: A single base is all that separates this from a far larger clone, so a read error is likely. The chain uses TRBV11-3 and TRBJ2-3; TRBD1 aligns across 10 bases. Germline values: CDR1 SGHNT, CDR2 YENEEA. V lost 5 bases, J lost 3 bases, and 8 bases stayed unmatched. The CDR3 consists of 16 residues. This chain's CDR3 is CASSAGTGAPTDTQYF. The CDR3 nucleotides are TGTGCCAGCAGCGCCGGGACAGGGGCCCCTACAGATACGCAGTATTTT.

This clonotype occurred a few times. One end of the junction fails to match germline, which may point to a read error. The chain is built from TRBV5-1 and TRBJ1-1; possibly TRBD1 for D (6 bases). In germline, CDR1 is SGHRS, CDR2 YFSETQ. CDR3 length: 14 residues. The CDR3 region is CASSLDRANTEASF. In DNA form, the CDR3 reads TGCGCCAGCAGCTTGGACAGGGCGAACACTGAAGCTTCCTTT.

The chain uses TRBV20-1 and TRBJ2-1, with 11 bases identical to TRBD2. V shed 5 bases, J shed 2 bases, and the junction held 14 bases outside the gene matches. Looked up from germline, CDR1 is DFQATT and CDR2 is SNEGSKA (reference sequence). This CDR3 has 18 amino acids. CDR3 region: CSASEGTSGKSPYNEQFF. CDR3 DNA: TGCAGTGCTTCAGAGGGGACTAGCGGAAAGAGTCCCTACAATGAGCAGTTCTTC.

This clonotype was detected many times. This sequence joins TRBV4-1 and TRBJ2-7, with TRBD2 identical over 9 bases. The CDR3 spans 17 residues. V was pared by 0 bases and J by 2 bases, with 8 bases of the junction left unmatched. The germline V gene has CDR1 MGHRA and CDR2 YSYEKL. This CDR3 is CASSQDLISGGTYEQYF. In DNA, the CDR3 is TGCGCCAGCAGCCAAGATCTTATTAGCGGGGGAACCTACGAGCAGTACTTC.

The rearrangement joins TRBV4-2 to TRBJ2-2, with D unresolved. Looked up from germline, CDR1 is LGHNA and CDR2 is YNFKEQ. The V end was cut by 0 bases, the J end by 7 bases, with 9 bases between. The CDR3 is made up of 14 amino acids. CDR3 sequence (DNA): TGTGCCAGCAGCCAAGATGGGTTTAGCGGGGAGCTGTTTTTT. Amino acids: CASSQDGFSGELFF.

This chain joins TRBV7-8 and TRBJ1-5; no firm D call. The CDR3 spans 15 residues. V dropped 3 bases and J dropped 11 bases, with 20 bases sitting between them. Germline assignment: CDR1 SGHVS and CDR2 FQNEAQ. CDR3: CASSLGRVREMAQHF. The CDR3 DNA reads TGTGCCAGCAGCTTGGGCAGAGTCCGAGAGATGGCCCAGCATTTT.

This clonotype showed up many times. V and J are TRBV7-2 and TRBJ2-3, with TRBD2 matching over 13 bases. J gave up 1 base and V 5 bases, and 3 bases lay outside the gene matches. The CDR3 sequence is 16 residues long. Germline CDR1 reads SGHTA; CDR2 reads FQGNSA. In DNA form, the CDR3 reads TGTGCCAGCAGCCCACTAGCGGGGGGGGGCACAGATACGCAGTATTTT. Amino acid sequence: CASSPLAGGGTDTQYF.

The chain couples TRBV18 to TRBJ1-5; D might be TRBD1 (5 bases). CDR1 KGHSH and CDR2 LQKENI come from the germline V gene. The CDR3 extends over 17 amino acids. Trimming shortened V by 4 bases and J by 5 bases, and 21 bases separated the two germline ends. The CDR3, as DNA: TGTGCCAGCTCACTTAGGGCAACAGGAGCTTTTTATCAGCCCCAGCATTTT. This translates into CASSLRATGAFYQPQHF.